The clone carrying this TCR beta chain came up a few times. No antigen is known for it. Looked up from germline, CDR1 is LGHNA and CDR2 is YNFKEQ. The trim removed 4 bases at V and 1 base at J, leaving 11 bases unmatched. The CDR3 covers 19 residues. This sample is drawn from a study of metastatic and nonmetastatic thyroid tumors. Study in general: Peripheral blood and tumor or nodule samples from malignant and benign thyroid patients were compared.

TCRdb re-processed the PCR reads through MiXCR. Counted here are about 92,000 clones, 14% to 15% occurring once; the ten biggest clones make up roughly 3.6%. Among the patients, none had received any treatment before thyroid surgery. Study results and limitations: Reports indicated that malignant thyroid tumors showed significantly higher TCR beta diversity than benign nodules did, in blood and tumor.

This TCR derives from a female donor with papillary thyroid cancer or a benign thyroid nodule (not recorded which). Some clones in this sample may be carry-over from other donors' samples. This chain links TRBV4-2 with TRBJ2-6; TRBD1 matches at 9 bases. The sequencing input was blood. This CDR3 is CASSPRWDRVKSGANVLTF. CDR3 nucleotide sequence: TGTGCCAGCAGCCCGCGTTGGGACAGGGTGAAGTCTGGGGCCAACGTCCTGACTTTC.